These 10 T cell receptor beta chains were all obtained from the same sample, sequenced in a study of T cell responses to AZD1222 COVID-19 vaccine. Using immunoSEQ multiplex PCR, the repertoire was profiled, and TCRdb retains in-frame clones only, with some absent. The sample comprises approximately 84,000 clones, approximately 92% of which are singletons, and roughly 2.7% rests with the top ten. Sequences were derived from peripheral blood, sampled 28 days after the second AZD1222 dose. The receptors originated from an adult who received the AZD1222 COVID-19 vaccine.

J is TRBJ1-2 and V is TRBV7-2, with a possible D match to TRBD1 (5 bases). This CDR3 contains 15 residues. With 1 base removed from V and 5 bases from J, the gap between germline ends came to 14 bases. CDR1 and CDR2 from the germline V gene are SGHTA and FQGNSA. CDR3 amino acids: CASSLVGGNGYGYTF. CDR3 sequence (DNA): TGTGCCAGCAGCTTAGTTGGGGGGAATGGGTATGGCTACACCTTC.

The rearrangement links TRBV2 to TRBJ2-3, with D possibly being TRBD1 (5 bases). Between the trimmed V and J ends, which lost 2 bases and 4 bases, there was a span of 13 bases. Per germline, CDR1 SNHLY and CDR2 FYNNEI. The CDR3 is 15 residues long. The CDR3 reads CASSERLWGADTQYF. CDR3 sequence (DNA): TGTGCCAGCAGTGAACGCCTCTGGGGCGCAGATACGCAGTATTTT.

The CDR3: CASSTGQGVNEQYF. CDR3 DNA sequence: TGTGCCAGCAGTACGGGACAGGGGGTCAACGAGCAGTACTTC. The chain uses TRBV2 and TRBJ2-7, with 11 bases matching TRBD1. This CDR3 spans 14 amino acids. Trimming cost V 5 bases and J 5 bases; bases outside gene matches: 5. Germline-derived CDR1 and CDR2 are SNHLY and FYNNEI.

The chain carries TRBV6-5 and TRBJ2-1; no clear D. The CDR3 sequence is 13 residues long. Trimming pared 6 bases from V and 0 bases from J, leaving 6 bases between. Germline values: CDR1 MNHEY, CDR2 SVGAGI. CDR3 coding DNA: TGTGCCAGCAGGGCCAGCTCCTACAATGAGCAGTTCTTC. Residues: CASRASSYNEQFF.

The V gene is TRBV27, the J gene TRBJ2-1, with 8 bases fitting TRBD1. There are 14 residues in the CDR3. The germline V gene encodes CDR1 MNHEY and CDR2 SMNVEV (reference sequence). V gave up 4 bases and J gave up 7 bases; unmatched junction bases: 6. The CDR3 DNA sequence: TGTGCCAGCAGTTCTCGGACAGGGTTGAATGAGCAGTTCTTC. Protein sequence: CASSSRTGLNEQFF.

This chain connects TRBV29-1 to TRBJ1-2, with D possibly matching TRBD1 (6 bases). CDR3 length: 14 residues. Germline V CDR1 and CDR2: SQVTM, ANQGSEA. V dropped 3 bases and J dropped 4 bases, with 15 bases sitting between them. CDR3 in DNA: TGCAGCGTTGACGACGGGGGCGGCAGCTATGGCTACACCTTC. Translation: CSVDDGGGSYGYTF.

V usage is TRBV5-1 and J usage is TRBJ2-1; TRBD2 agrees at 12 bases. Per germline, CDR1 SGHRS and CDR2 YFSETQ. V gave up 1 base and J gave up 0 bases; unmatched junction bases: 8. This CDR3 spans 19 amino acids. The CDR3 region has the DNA TGCGCCAGCAGCTTGCAGACTAGCGGGAGAATGAGCTCCTACAATGAGCAGTTCTTC. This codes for CASSLQTSGRMSSYNEQFF. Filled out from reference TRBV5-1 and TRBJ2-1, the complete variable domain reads KAGVTQTPRYLIKTRGQQVTLSCSPISGHRSVSWYQQTPGQGLQFLFEYFSETQRNKGNFPGRFSGRQFSNSRSEMNVSTLELGDSALYLCASSLQTSGRMSSYNEQFFGPGTRLTVL.

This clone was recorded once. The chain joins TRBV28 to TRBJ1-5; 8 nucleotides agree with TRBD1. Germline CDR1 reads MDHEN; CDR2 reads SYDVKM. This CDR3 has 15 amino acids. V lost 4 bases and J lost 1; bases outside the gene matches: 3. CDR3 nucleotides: TGTGCCAGCAGTTCCACAGGGGGAAGCAATCAGCCCCAGCATTTT. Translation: CASSSTGGSNQPQHF.

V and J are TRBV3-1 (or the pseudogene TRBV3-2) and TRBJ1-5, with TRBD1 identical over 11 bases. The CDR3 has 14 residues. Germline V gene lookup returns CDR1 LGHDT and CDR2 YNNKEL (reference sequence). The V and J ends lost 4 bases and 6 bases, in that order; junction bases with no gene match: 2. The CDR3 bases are TGTGCCAGCAGCCCCGGACAGGGGGCTCAGCCCCAGCATTTT. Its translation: CASSPGQGAQPQHF.

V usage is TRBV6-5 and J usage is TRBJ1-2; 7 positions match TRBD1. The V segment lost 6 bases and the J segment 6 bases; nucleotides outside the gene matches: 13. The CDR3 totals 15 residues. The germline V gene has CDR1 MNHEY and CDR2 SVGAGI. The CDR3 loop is CASRETGTLRDGYTF. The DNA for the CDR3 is TGTGCCAGCAGGGAGACAGGGACCCTCCGGGATGGCTACACCTTC.